This entry concerns a single TCR beta chain. Under the authors' procedure: Nucleated cell number was recorded as an estimate derived from reference gene primer amplification. The data were produced by immunoSEQ multiplex PCR, yet TCRdb's version contains in-frame clones alone and is incomplete. D and trimming come from the DNA, and the V and J calls and clone size come from that table. The repertoire holds about 150,000 clones, with around four fifths as singletons. The data originate from a study of blood T cell repertoires in COVID-19. Study information: Samples came from the United States, Italy and Spain, spanning acute and convalescent COVID-19. T cells, B-cell-depleted T cells, or PBMCs supplied cDNA or gDNA.

V dropped 0 bases and J dropped 4; count of bases not matched to a gene: 6. The CDR3 length is 16 residues. Germline lookup yields CDR1 SGHRS and CDR2 YFSETQ. The material sequenced was peripheral blood. This TCR came from an older woman with acute or convalescent COVID-19. The J gene is TRBJ1-2, the V gene TRBV5-1; 10 bases agree with TRBD1. Written as DNA, the CDR3 is TGCGCCAGCAGCTTGGGACCCCGGGACAGGGGCTATGGCTACACCTTC. It encodes CASSLGPRDRGYGYTF. Looking up the rest from reference TRBV5-1 and TRBJ1-2 gives the full variable domain: KAGVTQTPRYLIKTRGQQVTLSCSPISGHRSVSWYQQTPGQGLQFLFEYFSETQRNKGNFPGRFSGRQFSNSRSEMNVSTLELGDSALYLCASSLGPRDRGYGYTFGSGTRLTVV.